Listed below are T cell receptor beta chains from one sample, sequenced in a study of CD8 T cells in ankylosing spondylitis. TCRdb re-analysed the 5' RACE reads in MiXCR, keeping a single row per CDR3 protein. This table has approximately 35,000 distinct CDR3 sequences, more than 13% appearing once. The sequenced sample was blood. All receptors come from a male donor with ankylosing spondylitis or in good health (not recorded which). CDR3s include the opening cysteine and the closing phenylalanine or tryptophan. The D gene is left open where the match is weak. The size field is filled for only some rows; it gives once, few, many or a size class.

TRBJ2-4,15,TRBV29-1,few,TRBD2,CSVAAGGPAKNIQYF,TGCAGCGTTGCGGCGGGAGGGCCGGCCAAAAACATTCAGTACTTC
TRBJ1-4,12,TRBV20-1,-,-,CSADRGNEKLFF,TGCAGTGCTGATAGGGGTAATGAAAAACTGTTTTTT
TRBJ2-2,18,TRBV19,few,TRBD1,CASSKTGTGYANTGELFF,TGTGCCAGTAGTAAAACCGGGACAGGTTACGCGAACACCGGGGAGCTGTTTTTT
TRBJ2-2,14,TRBV5-5,few,-,CASSLLRGTGELFF,TGTGCCAGCAGCTTGCTTCGCGGGACCGGGGAGCTGTTTTTT
TRBJ2-2,15,TRBV20-1,few,-,CSARQATVSTGELFF,TGCAGTGCTAGACAGGCGACAGTATCGACCGGGGAGCTGTTTTTT
TRBJ2-1,16,TRBV7-3,-,TRBD2,CASSPASGGAYNEQFF,TGTGCCAGCAGTCCCGCTAGCGGGGGGGCCTACAATGAGCAGTTCTTC
TRBJ2-1,13,TRBV12-3/TRBV12-4,few,-,CASVSVSYNEQFF,TGTGCCAGCGTAAGCGTTTCCTACAATGAGCAGTTCTTC
TRBJ2-3,14,TRBV6-2/TRBV6-3,many,TRBD1,CASSHPTGADTQYF,TGTGCCAGCAGTCACCCAACAGGGGCAGATACGCAGTATTTT
TRBJ1-4,11,TRBV7-9,-,-,CASDAGEKLFF,TGTGCCAGCGACGCAGGAGAAAAACTGTTTTTT
TRBJ2-1,16,TRBV25-1,few,-,CASSDGLVGGQDEQFF,TGTGCCAGCAGTGACGGGCTGGTGGGGGGGCAGGATGAGCAGTTCTTC
TRBJ2-7,14,TRBV4-1,-,-,CASSQGTISYEQYF,TGCGCCAGCAGCCAAGGTACGATTTCCTACGAGCAGTACTTC
TRBJ2-2,13,TRBV28,few,-,CASSKDGTGELFF,TGTGCCAGCAGTAAAGACGGCACCGGGGAGCTGTTTTTT
TRBJ2-2,15,TRBV7-9,-,-,CASSRTQGGTGELFF,TGTGCCAGCAGCCGAACACAGGGAGGCACCGGGGAGCTGTTTTTT
TRBJ1-4,14,TRBV20-1,-,-,CSALSGAEGEKLFF,TGCAGTGCGCTGTCCGGGGCGGAGGGAGAAAAACTGTTTTTT
TRBJ2-5,14,TRBV4-3,-,-,CASSLTGRLETQYF,TGCGCCAGCAGCCTAACAGGGAGATTAGAGACCCAGTACTTC
TRBJ1-1,16,TRBV3-1,few,TRBD1,CASSARDRGLSLEAFF,TGTGCCAGCAGCGCCCGGGACAGGGGGCTAAGTTTGGAAGCTTTCTTT
TRBJ2-1,21,TRBV10-3,few,TRBD2,CAISEPFGTTSGRVVGDEQFF,TGTGCCATCAGTGAGCCGTTCGGAACGACTAGCGGGAGAGTTGTCGGGGATGAGCAGTTCTTC
TRBJ1-5,13,TRBV4-1,few,-,CASSSLSGEAQHF,TGCGCCAGCAGCAGCCTATCAGGGGAAGCCCAGCATTTT
TRBJ2-2,12,TRBV29-1,few,-,CSVSLDTGELFF,TGCAGCGTCTCGCTGGACACCGGGGAGCTGTTTTTT
TRBJ2-3,15,TRBV4-1,few,-,CASSRGLGSTDTQYF,TGCGCCAGCAGCCGCGGGCTAGGTAGCACAGATACGCAGTATTTT
TRBJ1-4,13,TRBV20-1,-,-,CSARRGRDEKLFF,TGCAGTGCCCGGAGGGGGAGGGATGAAAAACTGTTTTTT
TRBJ2-2,12,TRBV29-1,few,TRBD1,CSGQGYTGELFF,TGCAGCGGACAGGGGTACACCGGGGAGCTGTTTTTT
TRBJ2-3,15,TRBV30,few,-,CAWIRLTYSTDTQYF,TGTGCCTGGATTAGACTGACGTATAGCACAGATACGCAGTATTTT